This T cell receptor beta chain was identified during a study of T cell responses to AZD1222 COVID-19 vaccine. General study points: White British ancestry dominated among donors, who included more females, and clonal diversity was possibly underestimated. Baseline serostatus was positive in only a handful of AZD1222 recipients. Close to half of spike-specific TCRs reportedly recognize unmutated variant regions. Spike-specific TCR breadth and depth rose after two AZD1222 doses.

Turning to this clone: No antigen is known for it.

The CDR3 loop spans 15 amino acids. Germline assignment: CDR1 DFQATT and CDR2 SNEGSKA (reference sequence). The ends were cut back, 3 bases at V and 8 bases at J, with 20 bases in the middle. Sequenced by immunoSEQ multiplex PCR; TCRdb stores in-frame clones only, minus some. The sample gives about 110,000 clones, roughly 90% of which show up once; over 3.5% is in the top ten. This specimen was peripheral blood, taken on day 0 of AZD1222 vaccination. V and J are TRBV20-1 and TRBJ1-5; perhaps TRBD1 as D (5 bases). This TCR came from an adult in good health. This CDR3 is CSASYSGGGREPQHF. CDR3 nucleotides: TGCAGTGCTAGTTACAGTGGTGGGGGGAGGGAGCCCCAGCATTTT.